These 31 T cell receptor beta chains were sequenced from one sample in a study of blood T cell repertoires in COVID-19. Libraries were prepared by immunoSEQ multiplex PCR; TCRdb keeps only in-frame clonotypes and omits some of them. The data contain fewer than 200,000 clones, less than 90% of them singletons. The sample comprised PBMCs or T cells enriched from blood (not recorded which). The receptors shown here come from a woman aged 50 to 60 who had recovered from COVID-19.

This clone has only one observation. This chain uses TRBV5-5 with TRBJ1-5; 10 nucleotides match TRBD1. CDR3 length: 16 residues. The germline CDR1 and CDR2 sequences are SGHKS and YYEKEE (reference sequence). Trimming at V came to 4 bases and at J to 3 bases, leaving 7 bases not matched to a gene. The DNA of the CDR3 is TGTGCCAGCAGCCTGCTGACAGGGGGCACCAATCAGCCCCAGCATTTT. The encoded protein is CASSLLTGGTNQPQHF.

The chain is built from TRBV11-2 and TRBJ1-5; D unresolved. Germline V gene lookup returns CDR1 SGHAT and CDR2 FQNNGV. Trimming shortened V by 5 bases and J by 4 bases, and 9 bases separated the two germline ends. The CDR3 has 13 residues. The CDR3 bases are TGTGCCAGCAGCCCCGGAGAGAATCAGCCCCAGCATTTT. Its translation is CASSPGENQPQHF.

The sample holds many counts of this clone. The chain has TRBV10-1 and TRBJ2-3; 8 bases map to TRBD2. The CDR3 spans 15 residues. Germline V lookup: CDR1 WNHNN, CDR2 SYGVQD (reference sequence). V was clipped by 6 bases and J by 4 bases; unmatched bases: 9. The CDR3 here is CASRPGTSSADTQYF. The DNA for the CDR3 is TGCGCCAGCAGACCCGGGACTAGTAGCGCAGATACGCAGTATTTT.

This clone came up many times. V and J are TRBV10-3 and TRBJ1-1, with D hard to call. CDR1 ENHRY and CDR2 SYGVKD come from the germline V gene. Between the trimmed V and J ends, which lost 3 bases and 1 base, there was a span of 12 bases. The CDR3 contains 15 residues. CDR3 DNA: TGTGCCATCAGTGACCCCGCGGTGGGGAACACTGAAGCTTTCTTT. This encodes CAISDPAVGNTEAFF.

The chain employs TRBV6-4 and TRBJ1-2; 7 positions match TRBD1. The CDR3 is made up of 15 amino acids. Germline V gene sequence: CDR1 MRHNA, CDR2 SNTAGT. V gave up 0 bases and J gave up 4 bases; unmatched junction bases: 5. CDR3 sequence reads: CASSDSMDRLYGYTF. As DNA, the CDR3 is TGTGCCAGCAGTGACTCCATGGACAGGCTCTATGGCTACACCTTC.

This chain connects TRBV6-2 or TRBV6-3 to TRBJ2-7; D not resolved. Germline V gene lookup returns CDR1 MNHEY and CDR2 SVGEGT. V shed 4 bases and J shed 6 bases, with 16 bases lying between them. The CDR3 contains 14 residues. The CDR3 DNA is TGTGCCAGCAGTTCTATCAGACCCCCGGGCGAGCAGTACGTC. It translates to CASSSIRPPGEQYV.

V usage is TRBV11-2 and J usage is TRBJ2-7, with D possibly matching TRBD1 (6 bases). The V end was cut by 3 bases, the J end by 7 bases, with 16 bases between. Per germline, CDR1 SGHAT and CDR2 FQNNGV. This CDR3 contains 14 residues. As DNA, the CDR3 is TGTGCCAGCAGCTTGGGGTTGGGGGCTAGGGAGCAGTACGTC. Translated: CASSLGLGAREQYV.

This chain links TRBV13 with TRBJ2-5, with TRBD2 identical over 8 bases. CDR3 size: 17 residues. CDR1 and CDR2 from the germline V gene are PRHDT and FYEKMQ (reference sequence). The junction had 15 bases not matched to a gene; V was cut back by 4 bases and J by 5 bases. The DNA for the CDR3 is TGTGCCAGCAGCTCCCGGGGGGGGCGTATAGGATTGGAGACCCAGTACTTC. Amino acid sequence: CASSSRGGRIGLETQYF.

The chain links TRBV24-1 to TRBJ2-1; 8 bases are shared with TRBD1. CDR1 is KGHDR and CDR2 is SFDVKD in the germline V gene. V shed 4 bases and J 7 bases; nucleotides not matched to a gene: 14. The CDR3 covers 17 residues. The CDR3 coding sequence is TGTGCCACCAGTGACTCGACAGGGGCCCATTGGGGGAATGAGCAGTTCTTC. Translation gives CATSDSTGAHWGNEQFF.

This clone has just a few counts. V gene TRBV27 combines with J gene TRBJ2-7; D unclear. Germline V gene data show CDR1 as MNHEY and CDR2 as SMNVEV (reference sequence). Trimming removed 6 bases from V and 6 bases from J, with 9 bases in between. This CDR3 is 11 amino acids long. CDR3 nucleotides: TGTGCCAGCAGCCGGGTTCGCGAGCAGTACGTC. This encodes CASSRVREQYV.

The chain combines TRBV19 with TRBJ2-3; TRBD1 agrees at 9 bases. J was trimmed by 3 bases and V by 5 bases; bases with no gene match: 0. The CDR3 spans 13 residues. Germline V CDR1 and CDR2: LNHDA, SQIVND (reference sequence). The CDR3 DNA reads as TGTGCCAGTAGTGACAGGGGGACAGATACGCAGTATTTT. This encodes CASSDRGTDTQYF.

The V call is TRBV30, the J call TRBJ1-2, with D hard to call. This CDR3 has 13 residues. The germline V and J ends were trimmed by 0 bases and 4 bases, with 9 bases remaining between them. Germline values: CDR1 GTSNPN, CDR2 SVGIG (reference sequence). DNA of the CDR3: TGTGCCTGGAGTGTACTAGGGTTCTATGGCTACACCTTC. As protein: CAWSVLGFYGYTF.

This clone was seen only a few times. The CDR3 DNA is TGTGCCAGCAGCCATGGTGACAGGGGGCGGGTCACTGAAGCTTTCTTT. Translating it yields CASSHGDRGRVTEAFF. The chain employs TRBV3-1 (or the pseudogene TRBV3-2) and TRBJ1-1; 10 bases line up with TRBD1. V was pared by 3 bases and J by 4 bases, with 8 bases of the junction left unmatched. CDR1 LGHDT and CDR2 YNNKEL come from the germline V gene (reference sequence). The CDR3 runs to 16 residues.

The chain is built from TRBV2 and TRBJ2-1; 7 bases agree with TRBD1. The trim removed 7 bases at V and 9 bases at J, leaving 15 bases unmatched. The CDR3 sequence is 15 residues long. CDR1 and CDR2 (germline): SNHLY, FYNNEI. In DNA, the CDR3 is TGTGCCAGCACCGATGCAGGGGCAGGGGGTGCTGAGCAGTTCTTC. Its protein product is CASTDAGAGGAEQFF.

The chain couples TRBV27 to TRBJ1-2; tentatively, D is TRBD1 (5 bases). The CDR3 sequence is 13 residues long. The ends were cut back, 2 bases at V and 6 bases at J, with 10 bases in the middle. CDR1 is MNHEY, CDR2 SMNVEV, per germline (reference sequence). The CDR3 DNA sequence: TGTGCCAGCAGTTTAACAGGAATCGATGGCTACACCTTC. It is translated as CASSLTGIDGYTF.

The rearrangement links TRBV5-1 to TRBJ2-1, with D perhaps TRBD1 (5 bases). The CDR3 covers 17 residues. V lost 4 bases, J lost 1 base, and 18 bases lay in between. Germline V gives CDR1 SGHRS, CDR2 YFSETQ. The CDR3: CASSTTQGTGSYNEQFF. As DNA, the CDR3 is TGCGCCAGCAGCACCACGCAGGGTACAGGTTCCTACAATGAGCAGTTCTTC.

V and J are TRBV5-1 and TRBJ2-3; D not certain. Germline V gives CDR1 SGHRS, CDR2 YFSETQ. Trimming shortened V by 2 bases and J by 5 bases, and 6 bases separated the two germline ends. The CDR3 sequence is 12 residues long. The DNA of the CDR3 is TGCGCCAGCAGCTTTGTCAGAGATACGCAGTATTTT. As protein: CASSFVRDTQYF. Full variable domain (missing parts from reference TRBV5-1 and TRBJ2-3): KAGVTQTPRYLIKTRGQQVTLSCSPISGHRSVSWYQQTPGQGLQFLFEYFSETQRNKGNFPGRFSGRQFSNSRSEMNVSTLELGDSALYLCASSFVRDTQYFGPGTRLTVL.

The genes are TRBV7-2 and TRBJ1-4, with 7 bases that match TRBD1. The CDR3 sequence is 14 residues long. Germline loops: CDR1 SGHTA, CDR2 FQGNSA. V shed 2 bases, J shed 8 bases, and the junction held 5 bases outside the gene matches. The CDR3 DNA is TGTGCCAGCAGCTTATGGGACAGAAGGGAAAAACTGTTTTTT. Protein: CASSLWDRREKLFF.

This chain connects TRBV5-6 to TRBJ1-3, with unresolved D. The V gene's germline CDR1 is SGHDT and CDR2 YYEEEE. V lost 4 bases to trimming and J lost 4 bases, with 12 bases between them. This CDR3 is 14 amino acids long. CDR3 in amino acids: CASSGRQAGNTIYF. In DNA form, the CDR3 reads TGTGCCAGCAGCGGCCGGCAGGCAGGAAACACCATATATTTT.

This chain links TRBV5-3 with TRBJ2-5; 9 bases match TRBD1. TRBV5-3 is an open reading frame, and its role is uncertain. The V gene end was trimmed by 4 bases and the J gene end by 4 bases; junction bases not matched to a gene: 5. This CDR3 is 14 amino acids long. CDR3 DNA sequence: TGTGCCAGAAGCCCTGACAGGGGGAGAGAGACCCAGTACTTC. Its translation: CARSPDRGRETQYF.

The chain couples TRBV10-2 to TRBJ2-1, with 16 bases aligning to TRBD2. V was clipped by 6 bases and J by 8 bases; unmatched bases: 4. The CDR3 runs to 15 residues. Germline values: CDR1 WSHSY, CDR2 SAAADI. The CDR3 region has the DNA TGCGCCAGCAGCGGGACTAGCGGGAGGGTCGATGAGCAGTTCTTC. The encoded protein is CASSGTSGRVDEQFF.

This rearrangement joins TRBV11-2 to TRBJ2-7; 13 bases match TRBD2. V lost 5 bases, J lost 3 bases, and 1 base stayed unmatched. The CDR3 sequence is 14 residues long. Germline V gives CDR1 SGHAT, CDR2 FQNNGV. The CDR3 DNA reads TGTGCCAGCAGCCGACTAGCGGGAGGCTACGAGCAGTACGTC. Amino acid sequence: CASSRLAGGYEQYV.

J is TRBJ1-5 and V is TRBV13, with 8 bases that match TRBD1. V was pared by 3 bases and J by 3 bases, with 4 bases of the junction left unmatched. Germline V gives CDR1 PRHDT, CDR2 FYEKMQ (reference sequence). This CDR3 has 15 amino acids. The CDR3 spells CASSFRGQNNQPQHF. The CDR3 DNA sequence: TGTGCCAGCAGCTTCAGGGGGCAGAACAATCAGCCCCAGCATTTT.

The chain combines TRBV7-6 with TRBJ2-1, with 7 bases fitting TRBD2. The length of the CDR3 is 15 residues. Germline V gives CDR1 SGHVS, CDR2 FNYEAQ. The J segment lost 12 bases and the V segment lost 6 bases, leaving 17 bases of the junction unmatched. CDR3 in DNA: TGTGCCAGCAGTTCCATTAGCGGGTCTAGTGCGGGGCAGTTCTTC. It yields the protein CASSSISGSSAGQFF.

The chain uses TRBV6-5 and TRBJ1-1; D is undetermined. The germline V and J ends were trimmed by 3 bases and 3 bases, with 17 bases remaining between them. The germline gives CDR1 MNHEY, CDR2 SVGAGI. CDR3 length: 16 residues. The CDR3 sequence: CASSYSGGRSDTEAFF. Here the CDR3 DNA reads TGTGCCAGCAGTTATTCAGGAGGGCGATCAGACACTGAAGCTTTCTTT.

The J gene is TRBJ2-1, the V gene TRBV12-3 or TRBV12-4; 7 bases agree with TRBD2. J was trimmed by 15 bases and V by 7 bases; bases with no gene match: 9. This CDR3 is 11 amino acids long. The CDR3 loop is CASTPGRGAFF. CDR3 bases: TGTGCCAGCACCCCAGGGAGGGGCGCGTTCTTC.

The chain couples TRBV5-1 to TRBJ1-5; D not certain. This CDR3 spans 13 amino acids. V gave up 5 bases and J gave up 6 bases, with 12 bases separating them. CDR1 and CDR2 from the germline V gene are SGHRS and YFSETQ. The CDR3 protein is CASSLPTGQPQHF. Here the CDR3 DNA reads TGCGCCAGCAGTCTACCGACGGGTCAGCCCCAGCATTTT.

This chain joins TRBV19 and TRBJ2-7, with no clear D. This CDR3 has 15 amino acids. Trimming left V 5 bases short and J 2 bases short, with 16 bases between. The germline V gene encodes CDR1 LNHDA and CDR2 SQIVND (reference sequence). In DNA, the CDR3 is TGTGCCAGTAGTCCCACGGTCGCACCTCCCTACGAGCAGTACGTC. Amino acid sequence: CASSPTVAPPYEQYV.

V gene TRBV7-3 combines with J gene TRBJ2-3, with D possibly being TRBD1 (6 bases). This CDR3 is 16 amino acids long. Germline V gene lookup returns CDR1 SGHTA and CDR2 FQGTGA. Deletions cut 0 bases from V and 1 base from J, with 11 bases between. The CDR3: CASSLTRAGGTDTQYF. The CDR3 nucleotides are TGTGCCAGCAGCTTAACGAGGGCAGGGGGCACAGATACGCAGTATTTT.

The chain carries TRBV28 and TRBJ1-1, with 9 bases fitting TRBD1. The germline CDR1 and CDR2 sequences are MDHEN and SYDVKM. The CDR3 spans 13 residues. The junction had 8 bases not matched to a gene; V was cut back by 10 bases and J by 5 bases. CDR3 loop: CATITGGGTEAFF. CDR3 nucleotide sequence: TGTGCCACTATCACAGGGGGCGGAACTGAAGCTTTCTTT.

The V gene is TRBV3-1 (or the pseudogene TRBV3-2), the J gene TRBJ2-3; TRBD1 matches at 9 bases. Germline trimming cut 1 base from V and 3 bases from J; bases unmatched to any gene: 5. Per germline, CDR1 LGHDT and CDR2 YNNKEL (reference sequence). There are 16 residues in the CDR3. CDR3 coding DNA: TGTGCCAGCAGCCAAGTGGGGGGACAGGGAACAGATACGCAGTATTTT. Amino acid sequence: CASSQVGGQGTDTQYF.